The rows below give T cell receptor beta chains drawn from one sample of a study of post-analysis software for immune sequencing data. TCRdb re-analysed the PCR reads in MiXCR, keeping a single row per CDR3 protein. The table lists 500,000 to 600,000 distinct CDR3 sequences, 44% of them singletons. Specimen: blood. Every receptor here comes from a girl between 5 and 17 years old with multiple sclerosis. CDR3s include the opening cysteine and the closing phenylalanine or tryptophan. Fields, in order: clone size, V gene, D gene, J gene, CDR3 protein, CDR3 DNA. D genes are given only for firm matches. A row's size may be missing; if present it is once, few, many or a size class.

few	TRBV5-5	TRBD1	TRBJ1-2	CASSSSGTVGDYGYTF	TGTGCCAGCAGCTCATCTGGGACAGTAGGGGACTATGGCTACACCTTC
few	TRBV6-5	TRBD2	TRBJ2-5	CASSYSSGEETQYF	TGTGCCAGCAGTTACTCTAGCGGGGAAGAGACCCAGTACTTC
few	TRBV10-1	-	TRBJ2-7	CASSPQMGYEQYF	TGCGCCAGCAGCCCCCAGATGGGCTACGAGCAGTACTTC
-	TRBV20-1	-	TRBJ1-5	CSAAPGSVGNQPQHF	TGCAGTGCTGCTCCAGGTAGCGTGGGCAATCAGCCCCAGCATTTT
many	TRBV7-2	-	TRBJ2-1	CASSLARGHKQAQFF	TGTGCCAGCAGCTTAGCGCGGGGACATAAACAGGCGCAGTTCTTC
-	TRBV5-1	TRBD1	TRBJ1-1	CASSLADRVQAFF	TGCGCCAGCAGCTTGGCCGACAGGGTGCAGGCTTTCTTT
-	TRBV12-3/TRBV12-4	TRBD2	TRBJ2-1	CASSTSSGRVHNEQFF	TGTGCCAGCAGCACTTCTAGCGGGAGGGTCCACAATGAGCAGTTCTTC
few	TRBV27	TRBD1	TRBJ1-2	CASSFGTGLYGYTF	TGTGCCAGCAGTTTTGGGACAGGACTCTATGGCTACACCTTC
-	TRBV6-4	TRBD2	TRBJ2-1	CASSDAGTSNNEQFF	TGTGCCAGCAGCGACGCCGGGACTAGCAATAATGAGCAGTTCTTC
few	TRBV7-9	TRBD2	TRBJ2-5	CASSITSGSGETQYF	TGTGCCAGCAGCATTACTAGCGGGAGTGGGGAGACCCAGTACTTC
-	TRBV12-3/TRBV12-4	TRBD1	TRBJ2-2	CASSFPTGGFNGELFF	TGTGCCAGCAGTTTCCCGACAGGGGGCTTTAACGGGGAGCTGTTTTTT
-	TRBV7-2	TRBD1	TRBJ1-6	CASSSGQGHNSPLHF	TGTGCCAGCAGCTCCGGACAGGGTCATAATTCACCCCTCCACTTT
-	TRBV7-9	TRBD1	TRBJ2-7	CASESGTGSYEQYF	TGTGCCAGCGAAAGCGGGACAGGGTCGTACGAGCAGTACTTC
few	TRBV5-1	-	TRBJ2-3	CASSYTTGSTDTQYF	TGCGCCAGCAGCTACACGACAGGTAGCACAGATACGCAGTATTTT
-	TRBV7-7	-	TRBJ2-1	CASSLEQEDEQFF	TGTGCTAGCAGCTTAGAACAAGAGGATGAGCAGTTCTTC
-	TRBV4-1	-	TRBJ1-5	CASSHDTYQPQHF	TGCGCCAGCAGCCATGACACTTATCAGCCCCAGCATTTT
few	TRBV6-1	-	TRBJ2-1	CASSGTGFGEQFF	TGTGCCAGCAGTGGAACAGGGTTCGGTGAGCAGTTCTTC
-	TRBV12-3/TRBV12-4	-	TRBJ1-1	CASSFGPAGNTEAFF	TGTGCCAGCAGTTTTGGTCCAGCCGGGAACACTGAAGCTTTCTTT
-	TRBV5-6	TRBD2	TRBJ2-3	CASRQLRREVSDTQYF	TGTGCCAGCAGACAACTCCGGCGGGAGGTTTCAGATACGCAGTATTTT
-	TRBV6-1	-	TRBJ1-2	CATSLEGEGYTF	TGTGCCACGTCCTTGGAGGGCGAAGGCTACACCTTC
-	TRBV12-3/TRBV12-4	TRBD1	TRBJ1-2	CASISGRQGANGGYTF	TGTGCCAGCATTTCTGGGAGACAGGGGGCTAATGGAGGCTACACCTTC
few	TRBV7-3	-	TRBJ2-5	CASSLGSGTQYF	TGTGCCAGCAGCTTAGGGTCGGGGACCCAGTACTTC
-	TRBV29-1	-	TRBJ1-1	CSATGHRGSTEAFF	TGCAGCGCGACGGGTCATCGGGGTTCCACTGAAGCTTTCTTT
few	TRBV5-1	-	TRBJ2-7	CASSLGLGTASYEQYF	TGCGCCAGCAGCTTGGGGCTCGGGACGGCAAGCTACGAGCAGTACTTC
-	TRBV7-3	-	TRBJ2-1	CASSLIGRSSYNEQFF	TGTGCCAGCAGCTTAATCGGGAGAAGCTCCTACAATGAGCAGTTCTTC
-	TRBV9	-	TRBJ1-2	CASRPGGADYGYTF	TGTGCCAGCAGGCCCGGGGGGGCCGACTATGGCTACACCTTC
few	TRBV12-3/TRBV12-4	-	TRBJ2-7	CASTVDGTYEQYF	TGTGCCAGCACCGTGGACGGAACCTACGAGCAGTACTTC
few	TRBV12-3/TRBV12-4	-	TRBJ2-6	CASSPWDPSGANVLTF	TGTGCCAGCAGTCCGTGGGACCCCTCTGGGGCCAACGTCCTGACTTTC
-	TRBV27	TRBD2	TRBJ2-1	CASSYRGGRGDNEQFF	TGTGCCAGCAGCTACCGGGGGGGGAGGGGGGACAATGAGCAGTTCTTC
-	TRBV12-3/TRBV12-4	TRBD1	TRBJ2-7	CASSSYLTGFGEQYF	TGTGCCAGCAGTTCCTACCTGACAGGGTTCGGCGAGCAGTACTTC
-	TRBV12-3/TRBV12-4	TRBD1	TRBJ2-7	CASSLVGDRATYEQYF	TGTGCCAGCAGTTTAGTTGGGGACAGGGCGACCTACGAGCAGTACTTC
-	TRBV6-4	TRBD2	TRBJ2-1	CASSERLAGSYNEQFF	TGTGCCAGCAGTGAGCGGCTAGCGGGTTCCTACAATGAGCAGTTCTTC
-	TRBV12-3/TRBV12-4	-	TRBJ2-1	CASSYTGEQFF	TGTGCCAGCAGTTACACGGGTGAGCAGTTCTTC
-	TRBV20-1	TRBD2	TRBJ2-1	CSARTGGERNEQFF	TGCAGTGCTAGAACCGGGGGGGAACGCAATGAGCAGTTCTTC
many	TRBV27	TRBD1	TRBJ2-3	CASSLWGQGERDHTNTQYF	TGTGCCAGCAGTTTATGGGGACAGGGAGAACGTGACCACACAAATACGCAGTATTTT
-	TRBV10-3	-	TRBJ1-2	CAITRHDGWGGGNYGYTF	TGTGCCATCACCCGACACGACGGATGGGGGGGAGGTAACTATGGCTACACCTTC
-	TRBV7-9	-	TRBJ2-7	CASSHLVSSYEQYF	TGTGCCAGCAGCCACCTAGTAAGCTCCTACGAGCAGTACTTC
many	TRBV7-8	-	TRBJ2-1	CASSFGVYNEQFF	TGTGCCAGCAGCTTCGGGGTCTACAATGAGCAGTTCTTC
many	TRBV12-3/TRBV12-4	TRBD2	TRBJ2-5	CASSLGERSGGGETQYF	TGTGCCAGCAGTTTAGGGGAACGTAGCGGGGGAGGAGAGACCCAGTACTTC
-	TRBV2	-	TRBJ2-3	CASSAASSTDTQYF	TGTGCCAGCAGTGCAGCCAGTAGCACAGATACGCAGTATTTT
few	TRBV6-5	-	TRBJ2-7	CASSYSIWGGSYEQYF	TGTGCCAGCAGTTACTCGATTTGGGGTGGCTCCTACGAGCAGTACTTC